A selection of T cell receptor beta chains follows, all from one sample in a study of regulatory T cells in long-lasting Graves disease. TCRdb called the multiplex PCR reads again in MiXCR, with one record for every CDR3 protein. This sample has roughly 520,000 distinct CDR3 sequences, with 12% found just once. In addition, the sample was reused for a study of T cells in Graves' hyperthyroidism and ophthalmopathy.

The sample here was peripheral blood mononuclear cells (PBMCs), taken at new diagnosis, from a patient treated with antithyroid drugs. Receptor source: a woman in her 30s with Graves disease. Both conserved end residues are part of each CDR3. D genes are given only for firm matches. Clone size, where shown, is once, few, many, or a class for clones that have expanded.

TRBJ2-3 NA many TRBV30 TGTGCCTGGAGTCTGGGAGTTGGGGCAGATACGCAGTATTTT CAWSLGVGADTQYF
TRBJ2-7 NA many TRBV6-5 TGTGCCAGCAGTTCTTTGGGGCAGGTTACCTACGAGCAGTACTTC CASSSLGQVTYEQYF
TRBJ2-1 TRBD1 NA TRBV19 TGTGCCAGTAGTATCAGGGGGCTCAAGAATGAGCAGTTCTTC CASSIRGLKNEQFF
TRBJ2-3 TRBD2 few TRBV5-1 TGCGCCAGCTCCCGACTAGCGGGACACCCAGATACGCAGTATTTT CASSRLAGHPDTQYF
TRBJ1-6 NA many TRBV27 TGTGCCAGCAGTTTATGGGGTGGGAATTCACCCCTCCACTTT CASSLWGGNSPLHF
TRBJ2-1 NA many TRBV24-1 TGTGCCACCAGTGATTCGCCGTTGGAGGAGCAGTTCTTC CATSDSPLEEQFF
TRBJ1-4 NA many TRBV6-5 TGTGCCAGCAGTTACTCCGGATATGAAAAACTGTTTTTT CASSYSGYEKLFF
TRBJ2-1 NA many TRBV15 TGTGCCACCAGCAGAGTGGGGTTTTGGCGGATATACAATGAGCAGTTCTTC CATSRVGFWRIYNEQFF
TRBJ2-3 TRBD1 many TRBV24-1 TGTGCCACCAGTGATTTGGGGGACAGGGGAGGCACAGATACGCAGTATTTT CATSDLGDRGGTDTQYF
TRBJ1-1 NA many TRBV18 TGTGCCAGCTCACCCGTTCCAGGGGACTCCCCTGAAGCTTTCTTT CASSPVPGDSPEAFF
TRBJ2-5 TRBD1 NA TRBV5-1 TGCGCCAGCACCTCGGACAGGGAGACCCAGTACTTC CASTSDRETQYF
TRBJ1-1 NA many TRBV19 TGTGCCAGTAGTGCCGCGCCCCAGGTCATCGGACAGCTGAACACTGAAGCTTTCTTT CASSAAPQVIGQLNTEAFF
TRBJ2-1 TRBD2 few TRBV28 TGTGCCAGCAGTTCCTGGACTAGCGGCCCCTACAATGAGCAGTTCTTC CASSSWTSGPYNEQFF
TRBJ2-5 NA NA TRBV18 TGTGCCAGCTCGCCCTCGGGGCACCAAGAGACCCAGTACTTC CASSPSGHQETQYF
TRBJ1-3 NA many TRBV11-2 TGTGCCAGCAGCTTACGGTACAGGTCTGGAAACACCATATATTTT CASSLRYRSGNTIYF
TRBJ1-5 NA NA TRBV6-2/TRBV6-3 TGTGCCAGCGCGGGAGGGGAGAGTCAGCCCCAGCATTTT CASAGGESQPQHF
TRBJ1-4 NA many TRBV18 TGTGCCAGCTCTCGACTAGGGGAAAAACTGTTTTTT CASSRLGEKLFF
TRBJ1-1 NA many TRBV19 TGTGCCAGTAGTACGACTGGGGAGGTGTCAAACACTGAAGCTTTCTTT CASSTTGEVSNTEAFF
TRBJ2-1 NA many TRBV18 TGTGCCAGCTCACCAGTTGGGAGGCCCTACGGGAATGAGCAGTTCTTC CASSPVGRPYGNEQFF
TRBJ2-5 TRBD1 NA TRBV6-2/TRBV6-3 TGTGCCAGCAGCCGGGGACAGTCTAAAGAGACCCAGTACTTC CASSRGQSKETQYF
TRBJ2-7 NA few TRBV6-2/TRBV6-3 TGTGCCAGCACCCCCGGTCACGAGCAGTACTTC CASTPGHEQYF
TRBJ2-2 NA NA TRBV11-2 TGTGCCAGCAGCTTAGTGGACAGACTCACCGGGGAGCTGTTTTTT CASSLVDRLTGELFF
TRBJ1-2 TRBD1 many TRBV6-9 TGTGCCAGCAGTTTAGGACAGGGGTACAGGGGGTGGTATGGCTACACCTTC CASSLGQGYRGWYGYTF
TRBJ2-1 TRBD2 many TRBV7-9 TGTGCCAGCAGTCGACAAAAAATGGGACTAGCGGGAGTCTATGAGCAGTTCTTC CASSRQKMGLAGVYEQFF
TRBJ2-1 TRBD2 many TRBV7-3 TGTGCCAGCAGCTTCAGACTAGCGGGTCCCAATGAGCAGTTCTTC CASSFRLAGPNEQFF
TRBJ2-3 TRBD1 NA TRBV7-9 TGTGCCAGCAGCTTGGGTTCTACAGGGGCAGATACGCAGTATTTT CASSLGSTGADTQYF
TRBJ2-1 NA NA TRBV12-3/TRBV12-4 TGTGCCAGCAGTTTATTGGTAAATGAGCAGTTCTTC CASSLLVNEQFF
TRBJ2-1 NA many TRBV27 TGTGCCAGCAGGCAGGGTGGATACAATGAGCAGTTCTTC CASRQGGYNEQFF
TRBJ1-6 TRBD1 many TRBV2 TGTGCCAGCAATCTGGACAGGGTTAATTCACCCCTCCACTTT CASNLDRVNSPLHF
TRBJ2-3 TRBD2 many TRBV12-3/TRBV12-4 TGTGCCAGCAGCGAGAACCTAGCGGCCAAAGATACGCAGTATTTT CASSENLAAKDTQYF
TRBJ2-7 NA NA TRBV15 TGTGCCACCAGCCCAAAGAACTCCTACGAGCAGTACTTC CATSPKNSYEQYF
TRBJ2-7 NA NA TRBV4-2 TGTGCCAGCAGCCAAGATCCCCAGTGGGATGCCTACGAGCAGTACTTC CASSQDPQWDAYEQYF
TRBJ1-1 NA few TRBV6-6 TGTGCCAGCAGTTACTCGTTTGGGGGAGAAGCTTTCTTT CASSYSFGGEAFF
TRBJ1-2 NA many TRBV4-3 TGCGCCAGCAGCCAAGAGTCGGGGACACTAAACTATGGCTACACCTTC CASSQESGTLNYGYTF
TRBJ2-2 NA many TRBV10-2 TGCGCCAGCACCGCAATCGTGGACACCGGGGAGCTGTTTTTT CASTAIVDTGELFF
TRBJ1-1 NA many TRBV7-2 TGTGCCAGCAGCCCCTACCCGGGCACTGAAGCTTTCTTT CASSPYPGTEAFF
TRBJ2-7 TRBD2 many TRBV5-1 TGCGCCAGCAGCTTGGGGAGCGGGAGCGAGCAGTACTTC CASSLGSGSEQYF
TRBJ2-3 NA NA TRBV7-9 TGTGCCAGCAGCTTAGGAGCCGGCGAGGGCGATACGCAGTATTTT CASSLGAGEGDTQYF
TRBJ1-1 TRBD1 NA TRBV28 TGTGCCAGCAGTGAACAGGGGGCGCTGGGCACTGAAGCTTTCTTT CASSEQGALGTEAFF
TRBJ2-7 TRBD2 few TRBV6-1 TGTGCCAGCAGTGCGCTCCTCGCGGGAGTAAGCGAGCAGTACTTC CASSALLAGVSEQYF
TRBJ1-2 NA few TRBV30 TGTGCCTGGAGTCGGGACACGGAGGGCTACACCTTC CAWSRDTEGYTF
TRBJ2-3 NA many TRBV2 TGTGCCAGCAGGCGTGCAGGGACTCCCAGTACAGATACGCAGTATTTT CASRRAGTPSTDTQYF
TRBJ2-7 TRBD2 few TRBV25-1 TGTGCCAGCTTACCGTCGGGGGGGTCGGGGGAGCAGTACTTC CASLPSGGSGEQYF
TRBJ2-1 TRBD2 many TRBV2 TGTGCCAGCAGTTCCTTTCTAGCGGGAGTTGAGCAGTTCTTC CASSSFLAGVEQFF
TRBJ2-3 NA many TRBV28 TGTGCCAGCAGCCCTGACAGTAGCACAGATACGCAGTATTTT CASSPDSSTDTQYF
TRBJ2-1 NA many TRBV9 TGTGCCAGCAGCGGAGCTAGCGAACCATCCTACAATGAGCAGTTCTTC CASSGASEPSYNEQFF
TRBJ1-2 NA many TRBV2 TGTGCCAGCAGGATCCAGGGTTATGGCTACACCTTC CASRIQGYGYTF
TRBJ2-5 NA many TRBV6-5 TGTGCCAGCAGTTATATGGGATATTCCTGGGGGGCTGGGGACCAAGAGACCCAGTACTTC CASSYMGYSWGAGDQETQYF
TRBJ1-1 TRBD1 NA TRBV4-3 TGCGCCAGCAGCCAAGTGTTGACAGGGGAAGGGACTGAAGCTTTCTTT CASSQVLTGEGTEAFF
TRBJ2-7 NA many TRBV5-1 TGCGCCAGCAGCCCGGATGTCGGATCTTACGAGCAGTACTTC CASSPDVGSYEQYF
TRBJ2-1 NA many TRBV20-1 TGCAGTGCTCCCCCCTACGGAAATGAGCAGTTCTTC CSAPPYGNEQFF
TRBJ1-2 NA many TRBV4-3 TGCGCCAGCAGCCAATCCCCTACCTACAACTATGGCTACACCTTC CASSQSPTYNYGYTF
TRBJ2-6 NA many TRBV30 TGTGCCTGGAGTGGAAGCTCCGGGGCCAACGTCCTGACTTTC CAWSGSSGANVLTF
TRBJ2-5 NA few TRBV7-2 TGTGCCAGCACTCGGGAACTGGCAACGAAAGAGACCCAGTACTTC CASTRELATKETQYF
TRBJ1-5 NA few TRBV7-9 TGTGCCAGCAGCTTCTACATCGACGGAAATCAGCCCCAGCATTTT CASSFYIDGNQPQHF